This record covers a single T cell receptor beta chain. Its antigen is not yet known. No clone much larger than this one lies a single base away; base qualities are absent. Trimming at the junction amounts to 4 bases on V and 3 bases on J, and the germline ends lie 13 bases apart. From the cysteine through the phenylalanine, the CDR3 covers 14 amino acids. CDR3 DNA only is kept here, 42 bases in frame from base 1. These data are taken from a study of spatial heterogeneity in lung cancer (dated by TCRdb to about 2019). Context from the whole study: Beta-chain transcripts were consistently detected in greater numbers than alpha-chain transcripts, which likely reflected higher beta-chain transcript abundance. TCR alpha and beta repertoires were quantitatively compared across multiple tumor regions, matched nontumor lung and blood in non-small cell lung cancer. Both alpha and beta chains were TCR-sequenced in samples taken at surgery, namely 220 tumor regions, more than 62 matched nontumor lung samples and 55 to 60 PBMC samples. In the raw uncorrected reads, each unique combination of TCR and UMI appeared more than ten times on average. The study linked features of the TCR repertoire to counts of nonsynonymous mutations, which were determined by whole-exome sequencing of tumor tissue. The full study reports these points: Ubiquitous expanded tumor TCRs were found in blood more often at tumor resection than at routine follow-up. Confirming at a functional level the hypothesis that regional TCRs recognize regional mutations was considered to require additional single-cell paired TCR alpha and beta sequencing.

Libraries were prepared through 5' RACE. The listed sequencing device is NextSeq 500. In the TCR library protocol, a unique molecular identifier was attached to each TCR cDNA molecule so that PCR and sequencing errors could be corrected. The original pipeline was this. TCR identification, UMI-based error correction and CDR3 extraction were all carried out with Decombinator tools. Expanded TCRs were defined as those above a frequency of 2 per 1,000, corresponding to the top 1% of the tumor frequency distribution. Rényi diversity was computed with the R vegan package after subsampling each repertoire 100 times to 5,000 TCRs. CDR3 similarity networks were constructed using string-kernel similarity of amino acid triplets, with links drawn between CDR3s whose pairwise similarity was above 0.82. TCRdb's own reprocessing of the public reads used fastp at Q25 and MiXCR and kept productive beta chains. Merged by CDR3 protein, the rows form single entries marked with the most common genes and DNA. The V and J calls shown here were made by TCRdb, not taken from the authors' results. A total of tens of thousands of distinct CDR3 sequences appear in this sample, 13% of them only once. The biggest ten clones account for more than 7% of the sample.

The time point label corresponds to: sample taken at primary tumor resection. For TCR sequencing, whole RNA was extracted from tumor and nontumor lung tissue, or from cryopreserved PBMC samples, and no cell sorting was done. Samples were obtained from approximately 72 patients with early-stage, untreated non-small cell lung cancer from the lung TRACERx cohort. Patients were selected for TCR sequencing only if sufficient RNA was available from at least two tumor regions. Sequencing used PBMCs, obtained at surgery. This clonotype originated in a male donor with early-stage non-small cell lung cancer. Rearrangement joined TRBV12-3 or TRBV12-4 to TRBJ2-7, with the D assignment possibly TRBD1 or TRBD2, given 5 matching bases for each. The nucleotides read TGTGCCAGCAGTTCCCCCGCAGGGAGCTACGAGCAGTACTTC. Its translation reads: CASSSPAGSYEQYF.